The 24 T cell receptor beta chains below come from one sample, sequenced in a study of blood T cell repertoires in COVID-19. The protocol was immunoSEQ multiplex PCR, while the TCRdb copy is restricted to in-frame clones and leaves out a portion. This repertoire shows about 190,000 clones, around 84% found once; its top ten account for roughly a fifth. The sample was peripheral blood. Every receptor here comes from a human donor in a cohort sampled during active COVID-19.

As for this clone: An end of the junction does not agree with germline; a read error may underlie this. The chain uses TRBV3-1 (or the pseudogene TRBV3-2) and TRBJ1-4; D is unresolved. This CDR3 is 14 amino acids long. Per the germline V gene, CDR1 is LGHDT and CDR2 is YNNKEL (reference sequence). The CDR3 nucleotides read TGTGCCAGCAGCCATTTTTTAACTGATGAAAAACTGTTTTTT. It codes for CASSHFLTDEKLFF.

The chain is built from TRBV18 and TRBJ1-1, with a weak D call TRBD1 (5 bases). This CDR3 comprises 14 residues. Deletions cut 5 bases from V and 4 bases from J, with 14 bases between. Germline assignment: CDR1 KGHSH and CDR2 LQKENI. The CDR3 loop is CASSVQGVGTEAFF. The CDR3, as DNA: TGTGCCAGCTCAGTTCAGGGCGTGGGCACTGAAGCTTTCTTT.

The V call is TRBV19, the J call TRBJ2-6; a weak D match, TRBD2 (6 bases). The V and J ends lost 4 bases and 2 bases respectively, with 15 bases between them. This CDR3 is 17 amino acids long. CDR1 and CDR2 from the germline V gene are LNHDA and SQIVND (reference sequence). CDR3 amino acids: CASSRGPGDAGANVLTF. In DNA form, the CDR3 reads TGTGCCAGTAGTAGAGGGCCGGGGGACGCTGGGGCCAACGTCCTGACTTTC.

Only a few counts were recorded for this clone. The CDR3 loop is CASSLRSRATGELFF. The CDR3 nucleotides are TGTGCCAGCAGCTTACGATCTAGAGCAACCGGGGAGCTGTTTTTT. This sequence joins TRBV7-6 and TRBJ2-2, with D uncertain. The CDR3 consists of 15 residues. V lost 2 bases and J lost 5, with 12 bases in between. Germline V gene sequence: CDR1 SGHVS, CDR2 FNYEAQ. Variable domain in full (rest from reference TRBV7-6 and TRBJ2-2): GAGVSQSPRYKVTKRGQDVALRCDPISGHVSLYWYRQALGQGPEFLTYFNYEAQQDKSGLPNDRFSAERPEGSISTLTIQRTEQRDSAMYRCASSLRSRATGELFFGEGSRLTVL.

V gene TRBV28 combines with J gene TRBJ2-1, with TRBD2 matching 9 bases. Germline CDR1 MDHEN, CDR2 SYDVKM. J gave up 8 bases and V 4 bases, and 9 bases lay outside the gene matches. This CDR3 comprises 15 residues. The CDR3 sequence is CASSYIAGVVHEQFF. CDR3 nucleotide sequence: TGTGCCAGCAGTTACATAGCGGGAGTTGTCCATGAGCAGTTCTTC.

V and J are TRBV5-1 and TRBJ1-3; the D is unclear. Per germline, CDR1 SGHRS and CDR2 YFSETQ. This CDR3 is built from 16 residues. Trimming removed 2 bases at V and 0 bases at J, with 12 bases between. The CDR3 spells CASSLSLPSSGNTIYF. CDR3 nucleotide sequence: TGCGCCAGCAGCTTATCCCTCCCCTCCTCTGGAAACACCATATATTTT. Full variable domain (rest looked up from reference TRBV5-1 and TRBJ1-3): KAGVTQTPRYLIKTRGQQVTLSCSPISGHRSVSWYQQTPGQGLQFLFEYFSETQRNKGNFPGRFSGRQFSNSRSEMNVSTLELGDSALYLCASSLSLPSSGNTIYFGEGSWLTVV.

The rearrangement joins TRBV12-5 to TRBJ1-6; D possibly corresponds to TRBD1 (5 bases). V dropped 6 bases and J dropped 10 bases, with 13 bases sitting between them. The CDR3 loop spans 13 amino acids. Per the germline V gene, CDR1 is LGHNT and CDR2 is FRNRAP. CDR3 coding DNA: TGTGCTAGTGGGCTAGACAGTGGGTCACCCCTCCACTTT. Amino acids: CASGLDSGSPLHF.

The chain is built from TRBV6-4 and TRBJ2-2; D gene unclear. The germline CDR1 and CDR2 sequences are MRHNA and SNTAGT. V lost 1 base to trimming and J lost 2 bases, with 11 bases between them. The CDR3 has 16 amino acids. This chain's CDR3 is CASSDFLQPNTGELFF. CDR3 in DNA: TGTGCCAGCAGTGACTTTTTACAGCCTAACACCGGGGAGCTGTTTTTT.

The chain has TRBV15 and TRBJ1-1, with a tentative D call TRBD1 (5 bases). From germline, CDR1 is LNHNV and CDR2 YYDKDF (reference sequence). Trimming stripped 4 bases from V and 4 bases from J, with 13 bases between. The CDR3 loop spans 14 amino acids. The CDR3 DNA is TGTGCCACCAGCATTAATACAGGACCCACTGAAGCTTTCTTT. As protein: CATSINTGPTEAFF.

Only one count was recorded for this clone. V gene TRBV27 combines with J gene TRBJ1-6; tentatively, D is TRBD1 (5 bases). Per germline, CDR1 MNHEY and CDR2 SMNVEV (reference sequence). CDR3 length equals 14 residues. V dropped 6 bases and J dropped 7 bases, with 13 bases sitting between them. The CDR3 spells CASSLWDSNSPLHF. CDR3 nucleotide sequence: TGTGCCAGCAGCCTCTGGGACTCGAATTCACCCCTCCACTTT.

This clone was observed a handful of times. This chain connects TRBV5-6 to TRBJ1-5, with TRBD1 identical over 7 bases. Trimming took 3 bases from V and 6 from J; bases not matched to a gene: 9. Germline-derived CDR1 and CDR2 are SGHDT and YYEEEE. The CDR3 is 15 amino acids. For the CDR3, the DNA is TGTGCCAGCAGCTATCAGACAGGGTCGGTTCAGCCCCAGCATTTT. Its translation: CASSYQTGSVQPQHF.

The rearrangement links TRBV20-1 to TRBJ2-1; no clear D gene. The V end lost 6 bases, the J end lost 7 bases, and 10 bases lay between the germline ends. The CDR3 is 11 amino acids. The germline V gene encodes CDR1 DFQATT and CDR2 SNEGSKA (reference sequence). The CDR3 spells CSANNPNEQFF. CDR3 bases: TGCAGTGCGAACAACCCGAATGAGCAGTTCTTC.

The J gene is TRBJ1-1, the V gene TRBV19; the D is unclear. Trimming pared 9 bases from V and 5 bases from J, leaving 13 bases between. CDR1 and CDR2 (germline): LNHDA, SQIVND (reference sequence). The CDR3 length is 12 residues. The CDR3 is CASLRIGTEAFF. The CDR3, as DNA: TGTGCCAGCCTAAGGATCGGGACTGAAGCTTTCTTT.

The rearrangement joins TRBV7-2 to TRBJ2-3; weak D call: TRBD2 (5 bases). Trimming left V 2 bases short and J 0 bases short, with 12 bases between. The CDR3 runs 16 residues. Germline loops: CDR1 SGHTA, CDR2 FQGNSA. As DNA, the CDR3 is TGTGCCAGCAGCTTATTCGGGGATGCTAGCACAGATACGCAGTATTTT. Translating it yields CASSLFGDASTDTQYF.

A word on this clone: Other DNA sequences in the sample encode the same CDR3. CDR3 loop: CASSIARQPQHF. DNA for the CDR3: TGTGCCAGTAGTATAGCGCGTCAGCCCCAGCATTTT. This sequence joins TRBV19 and TRBJ1-5; no firm D call. The germline CDR1 and CDR2 sequences are LNHDA and SQIVND (reference sequence). The CDR3 length is 12 residues. The germline V and J ends were trimmed by 1 base and 6 bases, with 4 bases remaining between them.

J is TRBJ1-6 and V is TRBV19, with D unclear. The germline CDR1 and CDR2 sequences are LNHDA and SQIVND (reference sequence). With 5 bases removed from V and 7 bases from J, the gap between germline ends came to 15 bases. The CDR3 extends over 15 amino acids. The CDR3 here is CASSPSRSGNSPLHF. The CDR3 DNA sequence: TGTGCCAGTAGTCCATCAAGGAGTGGCAATTCACCCCTCCACTTT.

This sequence joins TRBV5-4 and TRBJ2-7; D possibly corresponds to TRBD2 (6 bases). Trimming removed 2 bases from V and 2 bases from J, with 14 bases in between. Germline V gene lookup returns CDR1 SGHNT and CDR2 YYREEE (reference sequence). This CDR3 comprises 15 residues. The chain's CDR3 is CASSFGGVTTYEQYF. CDR3 nucleotide sequence: TGTGCCAGCAGCTTCGGCGGGGTGACGACCTACGAGCAGTACTTC.

The genes are TRBV4-1 and TRBJ2-5; no definite D call. The CDR3 has 17 amino acids. Trimming cost V 4 bases and J 0 bases, with 18 bases left between them. The germline V gene encodes CDR1 MGHRA and CDR2 YSYEKL. The CDR3 spells CASSLGVAYLNQETQYF. CDR3 in DNA: TGCGCCAGCAGCCTTGGAGTGGCCTATTTGAACCAAGAGACCCAGTACTTC.

The chain links TRBV28 to TRBJ1-2; 8 nucleotides agree with TRBD1. J was trimmed by 0 bases and V by 6 bases; bases with no gene match: 3. CDR1 is MDHEN and CDR2 is SYDVKM in the germline V gene. This CDR3 region has 14 residues. CDR3 amino acids: CASRRTGSNYGYTF. The CDR3 coding sequence is TGTGCCAGCAGAAGGACAGGGTCTAACTATGGCTACACCTTC.

V usage is TRBV5-6 and J usage is TRBJ2-3; a weak D match, TRBD2 (7 bases). The V end lost 4 bases, the J end lost 0 bases, and 24 bases lay between the germline ends. There are 19 residues in the CDR3. Germline lookup yields CDR1 SGHDT and CDR2 YYEEEE. The CDR3 nucleotides are TGTGCCAGCAGCCGTCGACTCGGGGGGCTAGCGGCTAGCACAGATACGCAGTATTTT. Its translation is CASSRRLGGLAASTDTQYF.

This clone has only one observation. This sequence joins TRBV7-9 and TRBJ1-4, with TRBD1 identical over 9 bases. This CDR3 contains 16 residues. V lost 5 bases to trimming and J lost 8 bases; unmatched junction nucleotides: 12. In germline, CDR1 is SEHNR, CDR2 FQNEAQ (reference sequence). CDR3: CASSHSTGGLREKLFF. The CDR3 DNA follows: TGTGCCAGCAGCCATTCGACAGGGGGGCTTCGCGAAAAACTGTTTTTT.

The J gene is TRBJ2-2, the V gene TRBV10-1; tentative D call: TRBD2 (6 bases). Germline V gene data show CDR1 as WNHNN and CDR2 as SYGVQD (reference sequence). The CDR3 has 14 residues. Deletions cut 5 bases from V and 7 bases from J, with 14 bases between. CDR3 amino acids: CASSPRGYSGELFF. CDR3 DNA sequence: TGCGCCAGCAGTCCCCGGGGGTACAGCGGGGAGCTGTTTTTT.

This clone was counted only a few times. The chain employs TRBV9 and TRBJ2-3; 10 bases agree with TRBD1. J gave up 0 bases and V 4 bases, and 2 bases lay outside the gene matches. The CDR3 runs 15 residues. CDR1 and CDR2 from the germline V gene are SGDLS and YYNGEE. DNA for the CDR3: TGTGCCAGCAGCCCGACAGGGGGCAGCACAGATACGCAGTATTTT. Residues: CASSPTGGSTDTQYF.

This clone occurred a few times. V usage is TRBV19 and J usage is TRBJ2-2; 7 nucleotides agree with TRBD1. V was pared by 8 bases and J by 5 bases, with 20 bases of the junction left unmatched. Germline-derived CDR1 and CDR2 are LNHDA and SQIVND (reference sequence). This CDR3 region has 18 residues. DNA of the CDR3: TGTGCCAGTCTCAAAGTACACGGCAAGGGGGCAAAGACCGGGGAGCTGTTTTTT. Protein: CASLKVHGKGAKTGELFF.